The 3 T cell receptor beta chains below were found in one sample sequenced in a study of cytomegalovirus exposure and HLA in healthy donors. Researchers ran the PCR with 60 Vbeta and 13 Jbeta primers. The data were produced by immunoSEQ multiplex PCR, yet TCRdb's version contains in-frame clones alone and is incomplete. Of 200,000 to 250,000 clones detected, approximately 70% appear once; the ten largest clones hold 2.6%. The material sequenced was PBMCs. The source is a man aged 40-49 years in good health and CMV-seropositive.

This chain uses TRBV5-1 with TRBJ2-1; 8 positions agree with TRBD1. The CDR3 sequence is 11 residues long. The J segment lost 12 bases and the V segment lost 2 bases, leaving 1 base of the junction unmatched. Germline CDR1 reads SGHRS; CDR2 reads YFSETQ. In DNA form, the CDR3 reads TGCGCCAGCAGCTTCGACAGGGGGCAGTTCTTC. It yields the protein CASSFDRGQFF.

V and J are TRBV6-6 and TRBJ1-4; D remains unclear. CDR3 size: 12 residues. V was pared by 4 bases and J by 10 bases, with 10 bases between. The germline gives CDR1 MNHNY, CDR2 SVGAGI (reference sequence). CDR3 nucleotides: TGTGCCAGCAGTTTCGGTAGATCAAAACTGTTTTTT. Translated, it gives CASSFGRSKLFF.

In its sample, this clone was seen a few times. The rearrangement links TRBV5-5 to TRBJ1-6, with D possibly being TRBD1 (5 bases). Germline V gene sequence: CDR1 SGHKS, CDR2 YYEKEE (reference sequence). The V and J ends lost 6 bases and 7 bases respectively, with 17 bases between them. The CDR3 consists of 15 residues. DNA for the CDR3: TGTGCCAGCACATGGATGGACGGGGGGAATTCACCCCTCCACTTT. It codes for CASTWMDGGNSPLHF.